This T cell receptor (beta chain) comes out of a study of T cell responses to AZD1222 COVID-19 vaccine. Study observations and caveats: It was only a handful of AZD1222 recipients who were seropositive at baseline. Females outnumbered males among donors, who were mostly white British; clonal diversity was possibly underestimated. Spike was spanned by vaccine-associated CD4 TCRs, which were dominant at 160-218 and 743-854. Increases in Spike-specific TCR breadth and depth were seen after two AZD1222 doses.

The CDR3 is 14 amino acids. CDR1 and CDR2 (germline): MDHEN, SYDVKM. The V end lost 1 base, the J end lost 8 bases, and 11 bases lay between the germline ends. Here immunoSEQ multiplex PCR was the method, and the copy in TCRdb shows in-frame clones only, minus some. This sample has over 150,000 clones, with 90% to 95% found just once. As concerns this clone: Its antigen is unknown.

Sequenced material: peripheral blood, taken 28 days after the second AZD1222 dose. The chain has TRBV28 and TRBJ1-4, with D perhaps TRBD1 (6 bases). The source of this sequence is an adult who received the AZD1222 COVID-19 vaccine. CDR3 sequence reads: CASSLSGEAEKLFF. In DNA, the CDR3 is TGTGCCAGCAGTTTATCAGGGGAGGCCGAAAAACTGTTTTTT.